The rows below give T cell receptor beta chains drawn from one sample of a study of T cells in tuberculosis. The protocol was immunoSEQ multiplex PCR, while the TCRdb copy is restricted to in-frame clones and leaves out a portion. The sample yields some 40,000 clones, approximately 94% seen once. The sample here was PBMCs, taken at tuberculosis diagnosis. These receptor sequences come from an adult with tuberculosis. Each CDR3 is given with its conserved first and last residue. D genes are given only for firm matches. Size is stated for part of the rows, as once, few or many counts, or as a class when the clone is expanded.

CDR3: CASSLGPGRAVSGANVLTF; DNA: TGTGCCAGCAGCTTAGGTCCGGGCAGGGCTGTCTCTGGGGCCAACGTCCTGACTTTC; size: .; J: TRBJ2-6; D: .; V: TRBV7-2
CDR3: CASSLPGLGLKKLFF; DNA: TGTGCCAGCAGCTTACCGGGACTGGGACTTAAAAAACTGTTTTTT; size: .; J: TRBJ1-4; D: .; V: TRBV5-6
CDR3: CASSQDFLAGNTDTQYF; DNA: TGCGCCAGCAGCCAAGATTTCCTAGCGGGGAACACAGATACGCAGTATTTT; size: .; J: TRBJ2-3; D: TRBD2; V: TRBV4-1
CDR3: CSVSRVPLSYEQYF; DNA: TGCAGCGTTTCCAGGGTCCCTCTATCCTACGAGCAGTACTTC; size: .; J: TRBJ2-7; D: .; V: TRBV29-1
CDR3: CASSLGGGMSETQYF; DNA: TGTGCCAGCAGTCTTGGGGGGGGAATGTCAGAGACCCAGTACTTC; size: .; J: TRBJ2-5; D: TRBD2; V: TRBV27
CDR3: CASSLLAGAGELFF; DNA: TGTGCCAGCAGCTTACTAGCGGGCGCCGGGGAGCTGTTTTTT; size: .; J: TRBJ2-2; D: TRBD2; V: TRBV7-9
CDR3: CASSLAGQRNEKLFF; DNA: TGCGCCAGCAGCTTGGCTGGACAGCGAAATGAAAAACTGTTTTTT; size: .; J: TRBJ1-4; D: .; V: TRBV5-1
CDR3: CASSLVRGLAGYGEQFF; DNA: TGTGCCAGCAGCTTAGTGCGAGGCCTAGCGGGTTACGGTGAGCAGTTCTTC; size: .; J: TRBJ2-1; D: TRBD2; V: TRBV11-2
CDR3: CASSSGGPGEKLFF; DNA: TGTGCCAGCAGCTCAGGGGGCCCGGGAGAAAAACTGTTTTTT; size: .; J: TRBJ1-4; D: TRBD1; V: TRBV13
CDR3: CASRQGRSNTEAFF; DNA: TGTGCCAGTAGACAGGGCCGTTCGAACACTGAAGCTTTCTTT; size: once; J: TRBJ1-1; D: .; V: TRBV19
CDR3: CASSYGSGISYEQYF; DNA: TGTGCCAGCAGTTACGGGTCAGGAATATCCTACGAGCAGTACTTC; size: .; J: TRBJ2-7; D: .; V: TRBV6-6
CDR3: CASSFTGSGIGNQPQHF; DNA: TGTGCCAGCAGTTTCACCGGCTCAGGGATAGGCAATCAGCCCCAGCATTTT; size: .; J: TRBJ1-5; D: .; V: TRBV27
CDR3: CASRRYNYGYTF; DNA: TGTGCCAGCAGGCGTTATAACTATGGCTACACCTTC; size: .; J: TRBJ1-2; D: .; V: TRBV2
CDR3: CASSDLFGDLNSPLHF; DNA: TGTGCCAGCAGTGACCTCTTTGGGGACTTAAATTCACCCCTCCACTTT; size: .; J: TRBJ1-6; D: .; V: TRBV6-1
CDR3: CASKRGGGNSPLHF; DNA: TGTGCCAGCAAGCGGGGAGGTGGTAATTCACCCCTCCACTTT; size: .; J: TRBJ1-6; D: .; V: TRBV2
CDR3: CASSLTDRSGYTF; DNA: TGTGCCAGCAGCTTGACGGACAGATCCGGCTACACCTTC; size: once; J: TRBJ1-2; D: .; V: TRBV5-5
CDR3: CASILDRGLEQFF; DNA: .; size: .; J: TRBJ2-1; D: .; V: TRBV4-3
CDR3: CASSQDHRGLLPQHF; DNA: TGCGCCAGCAGCCAAGATCATAGGGGCCTGCTGCCCCAGCATTTT; size: .; J: TRBJ1-5; D: .; V: TRBV4-1
CDR3: CASTSSGAGTDTQYF; DNA: TGTGCCAGCACCAGTAGCGGGGCCGGCACAGATACGCAGTATTTT; size: .; J: TRBJ2-3; D: TRBD2; V: TRBV6-1
CDR3: CASGGTARLGYTF; DNA: TGTGCCAGCGGAGGGACCGCGAGACTTGGCTACACCTTC; size: .; J: TRBJ1-2; D: .; V: TRBV2
CDR3: CASSGPMGQGRGTEAFF; DNA: TGTGCCAGCAGTGGCCCGATGGGTCAGGGCCGAGGCACTGAAGCTTTCTTT; size: .; J: TRBJ1-1; D: .; V: TRBV25-1
CDR3: CASSMQGGNTEAFF; DNA: TGCGCCAGCAGCATGCAGGGAGGAAACACTGAAGCTTTCTTT; size: once; J: TRBJ1-1; D: .; V: TRBV5-1
CDR3: CSVWANTGGYTF; DNA: TGCAGCGTTTGGGCCAATACAGGAGGCTACACCTTC; size: .; J: TRBJ1-2; D: .; V: TRBV29-1
CDR3: CASSVAGQSSGANVLTF; DNA: TGTGCCAGCAGCGTAGCTGGACAGAGCTCTGGGGCCAACGTCCTGACTTTC; size: .; J: TRBJ2-6; D: .; V: TRBV9